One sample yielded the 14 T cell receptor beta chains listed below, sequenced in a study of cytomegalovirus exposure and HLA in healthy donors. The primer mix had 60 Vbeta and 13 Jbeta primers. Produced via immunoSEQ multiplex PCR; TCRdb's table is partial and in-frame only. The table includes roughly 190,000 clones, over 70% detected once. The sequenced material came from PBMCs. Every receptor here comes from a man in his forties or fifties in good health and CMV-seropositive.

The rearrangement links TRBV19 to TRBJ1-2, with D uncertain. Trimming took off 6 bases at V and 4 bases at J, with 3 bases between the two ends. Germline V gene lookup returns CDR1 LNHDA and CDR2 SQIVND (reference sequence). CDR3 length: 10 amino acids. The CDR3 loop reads CASRAYGYTF. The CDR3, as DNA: TGTGCCAGTAGGGCCTATGGCTACACCTTC.

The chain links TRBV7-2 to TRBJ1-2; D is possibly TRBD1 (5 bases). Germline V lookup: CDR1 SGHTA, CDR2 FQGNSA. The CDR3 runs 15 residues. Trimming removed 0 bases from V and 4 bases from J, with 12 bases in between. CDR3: CASSLAQDRFYGYTF. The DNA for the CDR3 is TGTGCCAGCAGCTTAGCGCAAGACAGATTCTATGGCTACACCTTC.

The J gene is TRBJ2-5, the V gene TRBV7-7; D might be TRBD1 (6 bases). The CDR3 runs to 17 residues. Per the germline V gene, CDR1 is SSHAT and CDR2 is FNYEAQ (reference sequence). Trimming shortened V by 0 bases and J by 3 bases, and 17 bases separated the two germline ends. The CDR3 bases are TGTGCCAGCAGCTTAGCGTTTGGGGCAGGGGTTAAAGAGACCCAGTACTTC. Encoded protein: CASSLAFGAGVKETQYF.

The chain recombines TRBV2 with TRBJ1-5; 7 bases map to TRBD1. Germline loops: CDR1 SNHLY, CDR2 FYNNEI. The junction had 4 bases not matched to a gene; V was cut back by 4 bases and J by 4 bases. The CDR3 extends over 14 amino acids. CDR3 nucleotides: TGTGCCAGCAGTGTGGGACAGCAGAATCAGCCCCAGCATTTT. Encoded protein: CASSVGQQNQPQHF.

The CDR3, as DNA: TGTGCCAGCAGTCCTGGGACAGGGTTGTTTTATGGCTACACCTTC. It encodes CASSPGTGLFYGYTF. V and J are TRBV28 and TRBJ1-2, with 9 bases aligning to TRBD1. J was trimmed by 5 bases and V by 5 bases; bases with no gene match: 9. Germline V lookup: CDR1 MDHEN, CDR2 SYDVKM. The CDR3 totals 15 residues.

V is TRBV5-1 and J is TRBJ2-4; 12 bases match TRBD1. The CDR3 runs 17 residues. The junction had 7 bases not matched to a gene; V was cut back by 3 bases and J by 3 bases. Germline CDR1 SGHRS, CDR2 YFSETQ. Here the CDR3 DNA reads TGCGCCAGCAGCTCATTCGGGACAGGGGGCAACAAAAACATTCAGTACTTC. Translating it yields CASSSFGTGGNKNIQYF.

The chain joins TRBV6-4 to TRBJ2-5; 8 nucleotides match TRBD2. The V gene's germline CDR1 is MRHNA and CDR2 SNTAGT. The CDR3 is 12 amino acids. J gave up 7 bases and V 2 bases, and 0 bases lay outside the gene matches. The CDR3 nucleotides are TGTGCCAGCAGTGACAGCGGGGGGACCCAGTACTTC. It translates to CASSDSGGTQYF.

CDR3 loop: CASSLGEATNEKLFF. In nucleotides, the CDR3 is TGCGCCAGCAGCTTGGGGGAGGCAACTAATGAAAAACTGTTTTTT. This chain connects TRBV5-1 to TRBJ1-4, with unresolved D. This CDR3 has 15 residues. With 0 bases removed from V and 0 bases from J, the gap between germline ends came to 6 bases. The V gene's germline CDR1 is SGHRS and CDR2 YFSETQ.

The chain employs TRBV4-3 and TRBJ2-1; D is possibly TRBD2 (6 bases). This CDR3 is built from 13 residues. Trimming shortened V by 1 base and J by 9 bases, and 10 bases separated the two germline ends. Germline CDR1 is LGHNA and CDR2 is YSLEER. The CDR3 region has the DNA TGCGCCAGCAGCCAAGGGGGGGTTGCTGAGCAGTTCTTC. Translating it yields CASSQGGVAEQFF.

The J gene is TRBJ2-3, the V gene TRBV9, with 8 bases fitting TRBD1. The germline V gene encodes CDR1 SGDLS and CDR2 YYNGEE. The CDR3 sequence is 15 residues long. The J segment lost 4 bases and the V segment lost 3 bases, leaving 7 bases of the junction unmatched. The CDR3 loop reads CASSGQGMKADTQYF. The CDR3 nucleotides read TGTGCCAGCAGCGGACAGGGGATGAAGGCAGATACGCAGTATTTT.

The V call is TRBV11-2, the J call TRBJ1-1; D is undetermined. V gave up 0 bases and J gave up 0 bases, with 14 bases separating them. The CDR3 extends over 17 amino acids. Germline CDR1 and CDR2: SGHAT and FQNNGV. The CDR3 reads CASSLDKTGGMNTEAFF. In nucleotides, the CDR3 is TGTGCCAGCAGCTTAGATAAGACGGGAGGCATGAACACTGAAGCTTTCTTT.

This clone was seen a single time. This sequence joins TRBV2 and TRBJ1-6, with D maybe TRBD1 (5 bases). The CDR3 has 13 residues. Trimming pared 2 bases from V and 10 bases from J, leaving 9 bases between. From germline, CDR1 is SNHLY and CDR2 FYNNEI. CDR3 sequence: CASSEWRGSPLHF. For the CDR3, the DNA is TGTGCCAGCAGTGAATGGAGGGGATCACCCCTCCACTTT. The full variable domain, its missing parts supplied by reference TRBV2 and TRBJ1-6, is EPEVTQTPSHQVTQMGQEVILRCVPISNHLYFYWYRQILGQKVEFLVSFYNNEISEKSEIFDDQFSVERPDGSNFTLKIRSTKLEDSAMYFCASSEWRGSPLHFGNGTRLTVT.

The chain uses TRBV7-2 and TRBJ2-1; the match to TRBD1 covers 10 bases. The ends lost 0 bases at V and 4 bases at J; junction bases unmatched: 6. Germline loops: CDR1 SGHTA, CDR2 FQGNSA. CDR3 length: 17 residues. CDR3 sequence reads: CASSLAGRGQGYNEQFF. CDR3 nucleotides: TGTGCCAGCAGCTTAGCGGGGAGGGGACAGGGGTACAATGAGCAGTTCTTC.

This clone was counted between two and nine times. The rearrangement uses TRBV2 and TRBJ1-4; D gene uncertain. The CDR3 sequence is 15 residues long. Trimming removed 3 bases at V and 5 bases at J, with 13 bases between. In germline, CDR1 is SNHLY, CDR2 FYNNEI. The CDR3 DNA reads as TGTGCCAGCAGTGAGTTCCGAGGAGGGAATGAAAAACTGTTTTTT. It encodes CASSEFRGGNEKLFF.